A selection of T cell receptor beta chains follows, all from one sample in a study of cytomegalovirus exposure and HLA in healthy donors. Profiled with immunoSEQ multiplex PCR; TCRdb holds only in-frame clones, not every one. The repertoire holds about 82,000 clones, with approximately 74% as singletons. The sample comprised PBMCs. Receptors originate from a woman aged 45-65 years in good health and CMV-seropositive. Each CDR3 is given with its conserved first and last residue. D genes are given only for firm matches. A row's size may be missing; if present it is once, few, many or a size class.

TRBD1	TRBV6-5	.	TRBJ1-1	CASSYLGTGGPEAFF	TGTGCCAGCAGTTATCTAGGGACAGGGGGCCCTGAAGCTTTCTTT
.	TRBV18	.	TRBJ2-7	CASSPPPRFYEQYF	TGTGCCAGCTCACCTCCCCCGAGATTCTACGAGCAGTACTTC
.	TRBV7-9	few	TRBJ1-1	CASSLKRNTEAFF	TGTGCCAGCAGCTTAAAGAGGAACACTGAAGCTTTCTTT
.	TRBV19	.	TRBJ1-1	CASSLGQNTEAFF	TGTGCCAGTTCGCTGGGCCAGAACACTGAAGCTTTCTTT
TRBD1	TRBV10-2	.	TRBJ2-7	CASRKGTGAFEQYF	TGCGCCAGTCGGAAGGGGACAGGGGCTTTTGAGCAGTACTTC
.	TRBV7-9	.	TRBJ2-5	CASTRIESGVQTQYF	TGTGCCAGCACCCGAATAGAATCAGGGGTCCAGACCCAGTACTTC
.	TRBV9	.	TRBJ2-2	CASSAGILNTGELFF	TGTGCCAGCAGCGCCGGGATCTTAAACACCGGGGAGCTGTTTTTT
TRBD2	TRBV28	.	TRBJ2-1	CASSSALAGSSYNEQFF	TGTGCCAGCAGTTCAGCCCTAGCGGGATCCTCCTACAATGAGCAGTTCTTC
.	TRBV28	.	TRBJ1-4	CASSLGGAANEKLFF	TGTGCCAGCAGTTTAGGCGGGGCGGCTAATGAAAAACTGTTTTTT
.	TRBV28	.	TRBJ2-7	CASSVGSDRGSEQYF	TGTGCCAGCAGCGTAGGGTCGGACCGGGGATCCGAGCAGTACTTC
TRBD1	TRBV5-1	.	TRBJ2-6	CASSLFGQESGANVLTF	TGCGCCAGCAGCTTATTTGGACAGGAGTCTGGGGCCAACGTCCTGACTTTC
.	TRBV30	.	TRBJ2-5	CAFRPWGLETQYF	TGTGCCTTCAGACCCTGGGGGCTTGAGACCCAGTACTTC
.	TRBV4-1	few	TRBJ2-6	CASSPTGQLLSGANVLTF	TGCGCCAGCAGCCCTACAGGACAGCTCCTCTCTGGGGCCAACGTCCTGACTTTC
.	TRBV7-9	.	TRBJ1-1	CASCKSDTEAFF	TGTGCCAGCTGTAAATCGGACACTGAAGCTTTCTTT
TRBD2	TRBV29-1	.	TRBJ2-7	CSVRTSGSSYHEQYF	TGCAGCGTTCGGACTAGCGGGAGTAGTTATCACGAGCAGTACTTC
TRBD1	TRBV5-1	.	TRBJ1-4	CASSLGTGRNEKLFF	TGCGCCAGCAGCTTGGGGACAGGCCGTAATGAAAAACTGTTTTTT
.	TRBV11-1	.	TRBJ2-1	CASSAEGGISYNEQFF	TGTGCCAGCAGCGCTGAAGGCGGGATATCCTACAATGAGCAGTTCTTC
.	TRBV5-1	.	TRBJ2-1	CASSLLIRDEQFF	TGCGCCAGCAGCTTGTTGATTCGGGATGAGCAGTTCTTC
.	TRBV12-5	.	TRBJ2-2	CASGFSGNTGELFF	TGTGCTAGTGGTTTTTCGGGGAACACCGGGGAGCTGTTTTTT
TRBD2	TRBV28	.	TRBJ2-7	CASSLDSRLAGRSYEQYF	TGTGCCAGCAGTTTAGATTCCCGACTAGCGGGGAGGTCCTACGAGCAGTACTTC
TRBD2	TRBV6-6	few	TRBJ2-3	CASSYFSSGSTDTQYF	TGTGCCAGCAGTTACTTCTCTAGCGGGAGCACAGATACGCAGTATTTT
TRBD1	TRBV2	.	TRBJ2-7	CASSDGTGVGYEQYF	TGTGCCAGCAGTGACGGGACAGGAGTTGGCTACGAGCAGTACTTC
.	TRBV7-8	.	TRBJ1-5	CASSLPQDYSNQPQHF	TGTGCCAGCAGCTTACCTCAGGATTATAGCAATCAGCCCCAGCATTTT
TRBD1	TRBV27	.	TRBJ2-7	CASRAGTGSYEQYF	TGTGCCAGCAGGGCCGGGACAGGGTCCTACGAGCAGTACTTC
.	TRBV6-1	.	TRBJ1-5	CASSGIQGHGNQPQHF	TGTGCCAGCAGTGGGATACAGGGACATGGCAATCAGCCCCAGCATTTT
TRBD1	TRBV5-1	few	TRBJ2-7	CASSLSSGTGGRAYEQYF	TGCGCCAGCAGCTTGTCCTCCGGGACAGGGGGAAGAGCCTACGAGCAGTACTTC
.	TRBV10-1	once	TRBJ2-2	CASSESWPIGELFF	TGCGCCAGCAGTGAGTCATGGCCGATTGGGGAGCTGTTTTTT
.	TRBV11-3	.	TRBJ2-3	CASSSDSIGTQYF	TGTGCCAGCAGCTCGGACTCTATTGGTACGCAGTATTTT
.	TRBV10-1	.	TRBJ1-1	CASRAGWDTEAFF	TGCGCCAGCAGAGCAGGGTGGGACACTGAAGCTTTCTTT
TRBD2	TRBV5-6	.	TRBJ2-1	CASSLGTSGRTYNEQFF	TGTGCCAGCAGCTTGGGGACTAGCGGGAGGACCTACAATGAGCAGTTCTTC
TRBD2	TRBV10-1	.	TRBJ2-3	CASSAGTSGRDTQYF	TGCGCCAGCAGTGCCGGGACTAGCGGGAGGGATACGCAGTATTTT
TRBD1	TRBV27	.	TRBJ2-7	CASSPSRGPYEQYF	TGTGCCAGCAGTCCATCCAGGGGGCCATACGAGCAGTACTTC
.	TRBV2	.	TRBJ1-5	CASASAGNQPQHF	TGTGCCAGCGCCTCAGCAGGGAATCAGCCCCAGCATTTT
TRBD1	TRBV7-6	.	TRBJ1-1	CASSFDRETEAFF	TGTGCCAGCAGCTTTGACAGGGAGACTGAAGCTTTCTTT
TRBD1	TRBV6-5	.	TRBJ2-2	CASSSPQGAGELFF	TGTGCCAGCAGTTCACCACAGGGGGCCGGGGAGCTGTTTTTT
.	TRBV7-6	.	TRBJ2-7	CASSSTGSGSEQYF	TGTGCCAGCAGCTCTACAGGGAGTGGCTCCGAGCAGTACTTC
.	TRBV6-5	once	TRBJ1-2	CASSQGGGNYGYTF	TGTGCCAGCAGCCAGGGAGGAGGAAACTATGGCTACACCTTC
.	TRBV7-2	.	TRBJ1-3	CASSSGLPGNTIYF	TGTGCCAGCAGCTCGGGGTTGCCTGGAAACACCATATATTTT
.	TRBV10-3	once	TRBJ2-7	CAISGRTASPYEQYF	TGTGCCATCAGTGGGAGGACAGCGAGTCCCTACGAGCAGTACTTC
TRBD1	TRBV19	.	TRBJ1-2	CASRTRDRAHGYTF	TGTGCCAGTAGGACCCGGGACAGGGCCCATGGCTACACCTTC
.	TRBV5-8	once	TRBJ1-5	CASSPPGGLSNQPQHF	TGTGCCAGCAGCCCACCGGGGGGACTTAGCAATCAGCCCCAGCATTTT
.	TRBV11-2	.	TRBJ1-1	CASSPLSVEAFF	TGTGCCAGCAGCCCACTTTCTGTGGAAGCTTTCTTT
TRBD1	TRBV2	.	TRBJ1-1	CASSVQGGNTEAFF	TGTGCCAGCAGTGTACAGGGGGGCAACACTGAAGCTTTCTTT
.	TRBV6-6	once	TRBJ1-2	CASSPDSFNYGYTF	TGTGCCAGCAGCCCCGACAGTTTTAACTATGGCTACACCTTC
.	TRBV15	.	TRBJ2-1	CATSRGGVGGEQFF	TGTGCCACCAGCAGAGGGGGGGTGGGCGGTGAGCAGTTCTTC
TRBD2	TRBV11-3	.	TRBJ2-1	CASSWGGNEQFF	TGTGCCAGCAGCTGGGGGGGTAATGAGCAGTTCTTC
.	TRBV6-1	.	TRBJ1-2	CASSGRERAGGYTF	TGTGCCAGCAGTGGCCGGGAAAGAGCTGGGGGCTACACCTTC
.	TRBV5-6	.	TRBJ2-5	CASSLALQETQYF	TGTGCCAGCAGCTTGGCCCTACAAGAGACCCAGTACTTC
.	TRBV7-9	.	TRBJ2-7	CASSLSGVRSKYF	TGTGCCAGCAGCTTGTCGGGGGTCCGATCTAAGTACTTC
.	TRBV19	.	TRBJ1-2	CASSMAGANYGYTF	TGTGCCAGTAGTATGGCGGGGGCGAACTATGGCTACACCTTC
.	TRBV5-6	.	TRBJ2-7	CASSFGQYEQYF	TGTGCCAGCAGCTTCGGACAGTACGAGCAGTACTTC
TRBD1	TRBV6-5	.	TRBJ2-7	CASSSGTGVFEQYF	TGTGCCAGCAGTTCCGGGACAGGGGTCTTCGAGCAGTACTTC